This record looks at one TCR beta chain sequence and its context. Deletions cut 8 bases from V and 0 bases from J, with 10 bases between. The germline gives CDR1 MNHEY, CDR2 SMNVEV (reference sequence). The CDR3 extends over 13 amino acids. These data come from a study of T cell changes during pregnancy in multiple sclerosis. Here immunoSEQ multiplex PCR was the method, and the copy in TCRdb shows in-frame clones only, minus some. The data contain around 40,000 clones, about 89% of them singletons. The sample was CD4+ T cells from peripheral blood mononuclear cells, taken in the third trimester of pregnancy. The source is a female donor in good health, enrolled as a control in a pregnancy study. This sequence joins TRBV27 and TRBJ1-1; D might be TRBD1 (5 bases). CDR3 residues: CASYGAMNTEAFF. In DNA, the CDR3 is TGTGCCAGCTATGGGGCCATGAACACTGAAGCTTTCTTT.